A selection of T cell receptor beta chains follows, all from one sample in a study of T-cell memory formation after mild COVID-19. Each CDR3 protein gets one entry after TCRdb re-called the 5' RACE reads with MiXCR. Among under 250,000 distinct CDR3 sequences, 8% to 11% were seen once, and the ten largest hold approximately 3%. Source material: PBMCs or a T cell subset sorted from them (not recorded which). Receptors originate from a young man who had mild COVID-19 (a few samples of this study predate the infection). Cell type and time point are not known. CDR3s include the opening cysteine and the closing phenylalanine or tryptophan. The order of the fields is CDR3 protein, CDR3 DNA, clone size, D gene, V gene, J gene, CDR3 length. The D gene is left open where the match is weak. Only part of the rows carry a size: once, few, many, or a class if the clone is expanded.

cdr3_aa: CASSLGLSPSGNTIYF
cdr3_nt: TGTGCCAGCAGTTTGGGACTTTCGCCCTCTGGAAACACCATATATTTT
clone_size: -
d_call: -
v_call: TRBV12-3/TRBV12-4
j_call: TRBJ1-3
cdr3_length: 16

cdr3_aa: CASSRNRAGETQYF
cdr3_nt: TGTGCCAGCAGCCGCAACAGGGCAGGGGAGACCCAGTACTTC
clone_size: few
d_call: -
v_call: TRBV7-8
j_call: TRBJ2-5
cdr3_length: 14

cdr3_aa: CASSLTENYEQYF
cdr3_nt: TGTGCCAGCAGTCTTACCGAAAACTACGAGCAGTACTTC
clone_size: many
d_call: -
v_call: TRBV2
j_call: TRBJ2-7
cdr3_length: 13

cdr3_aa: CASSFAGWGTEAFF
cdr3_nt: TGCGCCAGCAGCTTCGCGGGGTGGGGGACTGAAGCTTTCTTT
clone_size: -
d_call: -
v_call: TRBV5-1
j_call: TRBJ1-1
cdr3_length: 14

cdr3_aa: CASSLEGTGYNSPLHF
cdr3_nt: TGTGCCAGCAGCTTAGAAGGGACAGGCTATAATTCACCCCTCCACTTT
clone_size: -
d_call: TRBD1
v_call: TRBV7-2
j_call: TRBJ1-6
cdr3_length: 16

cdr3_aa: CASSLMVTGDTETQYF
cdr3_nt: TGCGCCAGCAGCTTGATGGTCACAGGAGATACGGAGACCCAGTACTTC
clone_size: few
d_call: -
v_call: TRBV5-1
j_call: TRBJ2-5
cdr3_length: 16

cdr3_aa: CASSPRTTQDTQYF
cdr3_nt: TGTGCCAGCAGCCCCAGGACTACCCAAGATACGCAGTATTTT
clone_size: few
d_call: -
v_call: TRBV9
j_call: TRBJ2-3
cdr3_length: 14

cdr3_aa: CASSPTGLTYQETQYF
cdr3_nt: TGTGCCAGCAGTCCCACGGGACTCACGTACCAAGAGACCCAGTACTTC
clone_size: -
d_call: -
v_call: TRBV12-3/TRBV12-4
j_call: TRBJ2-5
cdr3_length: 16

cdr3_aa: CASRAQGANQPQHF
cdr3_nt: TGTGCCAGCAGAGCACAGGGGGCAAATCAGCCCCAGCATTTT
clone_size: many
d_call: TRBD1
v_call: TRBV28
j_call: TRBJ1-5
cdr3_length: 14

cdr3_aa: CSVGDRRKNEQFF
cdr3_nt: TGCAGCGTGGGGGACAGGCGAAAGAATGAGCAGTTCTTC
clone_size: -
d_call: TRBD1
v_call: TRBV29-1
j_call: TRBJ2-1
cdr3_length: 13

cdr3_aa: CASSLGQNSGNTIYF
cdr3_nt: TGCGCCAGCAGCTTGGGTCAGAACTCTGGAAACACCATATATTTT
clone_size: -
d_call: -
v_call: TRBV5-1
j_call: TRBJ1-3
cdr3_length: 15

cdr3_aa: CASSEPSETQYF
cdr3_nt: TGTGCCAGCAGCGAGCCCTCAGAGACCCAGTACTTC
clone_size: few
d_call: -
v_call: TRBV7-8
j_call: TRBJ2-5
cdr3_length: 12

cdr3_aa: CASSLATSGDTQYF
cdr3_nt: TGCGCCAGCAGCTTGGCCACTAGCGGGGATACGCAGTATTTT
clone_size: -
d_call: TRBD2
v_call: TRBV5-1
j_call: TRBJ2-3
cdr3_length: 14

cdr3_aa: CASSWYPGTEAFF
cdr3_nt: TGTGCCAGCAGTTGGTATCCGGGGACTGAAGCTTTCTTT
clone_size: few
d_call: -
v_call: TRBV12-3/TRBV12-4
j_call: TRBJ1-1
cdr3_length: 13

cdr3_aa: CASSSTGGFDQPQHF
cdr3_nt: TGTGCCAGCAGCTCCACAGGGGGCTTCGATCAGCCCCAGCATTTT
clone_size: -
d_call: TRBD1
v_call: TRBV7-6
j_call: TRBJ1-5
cdr3_length: 15

cdr3_aa: CASSQAGLASGELFF
cdr3_nt: TGTGCCAGCAGCCAAGCAGGACTAGCCTCCGGGGAGCTGTTTTTT
clone_size: few
d_call: TRBD2
v_call: TRBV3-1
j_call: TRBJ2-2
cdr3_length: 15

cdr3_aa: CASSVQAQTEAFF
cdr3_nt: TGTGCCAGCAGTGTACAGGCCCAAACTGAAGCTTTCTTT
clone_size: -
d_call: -
v_call: TRBV2
j_call: TRBJ1-1
cdr3_length: 13

cdr3_aa: CASSQTSSRDIQYF
cdr3_nt: TGTGCCAGCAGCCAGACTAGCTCTCGCGACATTCAGTACTTC
clone_size: few
d_call: TRBD2
v_call: TRBV14
j_call: TRBJ2-4
cdr3_length: 14

cdr3_aa: CASKDRGPNTEAFF
cdr3_nt: TGTGCCAGCAAAGACAGGGGCCCTAACACTGAAGCTTTCTTT
clone_size: -
d_call: TRBD1
v_call: TRBV7-8
j_call: TRBJ1-1
cdr3_length: 14

cdr3_aa: CASRFSENTEAFF
cdr3_nt: TGTGCCAGCAGGTTTTCAGAGAACACTGAAGCTTTCTTT
clone_size: few
d_call: -
v_call: TRBV7-2
j_call: TRBJ1-1
cdr3_length: 13

cdr3_aa: CASSPAVSTGANVLTF
cdr3_nt: TGTGCCAGCAGCCCCGCCGTTTCGACTGGGGCCAACGTCCTGACTTTC
clone_size: few
d_call: -
v_call: TRBV4-2
j_call: TRBJ2-6
cdr3_length: 16

cdr3_aa: CASSFDSRTEAFF
cdr3_nt: TGTGCCAGCAGCTTTGACAGTCGCACTGAAGCTTTCTTT
clone_size: -
d_call: -
v_call: TRBV7-2
j_call: TRBJ1-1
cdr3_length: 13

cdr3_aa: CASSPRGGGDGETQYF
cdr3_nt: TGTGCCAGCAGCCCACGAGGCGGGGGCGACGGAGAGACCCAGTACTTC
clone_size: few
d_call: -
v_call: TRBV3-1
j_call: TRBJ2-5
cdr3_length: 16

cdr3_aa: CASSPSGQGASGELFF
cdr3_nt: TGTGCCAGCAGCCCCTCGGGACAGGGGGCCTCCGGGGAGCTGTTTTTT
clone_size: -
d_call: TRBD1
v_call: TRBV28
j_call: TRBJ2-2
cdr3_length: 16

cdr3_aa: CASSNGKRSSYEQYF
cdr3_nt: TGCGCCAGCAGCAACGGGAAGCGCAGCTCCTACGAGCAGTACTTC
clone_size: many
d_call: -
v_call: TRBV5-1
j_call: TRBJ2-7
cdr3_length: 15

cdr3_aa: CSARPIGGLRVGQYF
cdr3_nt: TGCAGTGCTAGACCGATAGGGGGGCTGCGTGTTGGCCAGTACTTC
clone_size: few
d_call: -
v_call: TRBV20-1
j_call: TRBJ2-5
cdr3_length: 15

cdr3_aa: CASNRGGGAETQYF
cdr3_nt: TGTGCCAGTAACCGGGGTGGGGGGGCAGAGACCCAGTACTTC
clone_size: few
d_call: -
v_call: TRBV19
j_call: TRBJ2-5
cdr3_length: 14

cdr3_aa: CASSQPVTVNNEQFF
cdr3_nt: TGCGCCAGCAGTCAACCCGTCACAGTTAACAATGAGCAGTTCTTC
clone_size: few
d_call: -
v_call: TRBV23-1
j_call: TRBJ2-1
cdr3_length: 15

cdr3_aa: CASSQDGQGETQYF
cdr3_nt: TGTGCCAGCAGCCAAGATGGGCAGGGAGAGACCCAGTACTTC
clone_size: many
d_call: -
v_call: TRBV4-2
j_call: TRBJ2-5
cdr3_length: 14

cdr3_aa: CASSYSGGSSEAFF
cdr3_nt: TGTGCCAGCAGTTATTCGGGCGGGTCTTCTGAAGCTTTCTTT
clone_size: -
d_call: -
v_call: TRBV6-5
j_call: TRBJ1-1
cdr3_length: 14

cdr3_aa: CASSPRFSPGTQYF
cdr3_nt: TGCGCCAGCAGCCCCCGATTTAGTCCGGGTACGCAGTATTTT
clone_size: -
d_call: -
v_call: TRBV4-3
j_call: TRBJ2-3
cdr3_length: 14

cdr3_aa: CASSPGLVTDTQYF
cdr3_nt: TGTGCCAGCAGCCCCGGACTAGTAACAGATACGCAGTATTTT
clone_size: few
d_call: TRBD2
v_call: TRBV5-4
j_call: TRBJ2-3
cdr3_length: 14

cdr3_aa: CASSPGGGVFAGELFF
cdr3_nt: TGTGCCAGCAGCCCGGGCGGCGGGGTTTTCGCCGGGGAGCTGTTTTTT
clone_size: -
d_call: -
v_call: TRBV7-2
j_call: TRBJ2-2
cdr3_length: 16

cdr3_aa: CASSFRGASDGELFF
cdr3_nt: TGTGCCAGCAGCTTCAGGGGGGCCTCGGACGGGGAGCTGTTTTTT
clone_size: -
d_call: -
v_call: TRBV7-9
j_call: TRBJ2-2
cdr3_length: 15

cdr3_aa: CSVRSTPYNEQFF
cdr3_nt: TGCAGCGTTCGGAGTACCCCCTACAATGAGCAGTTCTTC
clone_size: -
d_call: -
v_call: TRBV29-1
j_call: TRBJ2-1
cdr3_length: 13

cdr3_aa: CASSGLALKGGELFF
cdr3_nt: TGTGCCAGCAGCGGGCTAGCGTTAAAGGGCGGGGAGCTGTTTTTT
clone_size: few
d_call: -
v_call: TRBV7-8
j_call: TRBJ2-2
cdr3_length: 15

cdr3_aa: CASSLAWEGVLEFF
cdr3_nt: TGTGCCAGCAGCTTGGCCTGGGAAGGGGTGTTGGAGTTCTTC
clone_size: few
d_call: -
v_call: TRBV5-6
j_call: TRBJ2-1
cdr3_length: 14

cdr3_aa: CASRPGYNYGYTF
cdr3_nt: TGTGCCAGCAGGCCGGGGTACAACTATGGCTACACCTTC
clone_size: few
d_call: -
v_call: TRBV12-3/TRBV12-4
j_call: TRBJ1-2
cdr3_length: 13

cdr3_aa: CASSFMGLVNSPLHF
cdr3_nt: TGCGCCAGCAGCTTTATGGGACTGGTTAATTCACCCCTCCACTTT
clone_size: many
d_call: -
v_call: TRBV5-1
j_call: TRBJ1-6
cdr3_length: 15

cdr3_aa: CASSIRQGGSQAFF
cdr3_nt: TGCGCCAGCAGTATTAGACAGGGAGGGTCTCAAGCTTTCTTT
clone_size: -
d_call: TRBD1
v_call: TRBV5-1
j_call: TRBJ1-1
cdr3_length: 14

cdr3_aa: CASTRDRVNTEAFF
cdr3_nt: TGTGCCAGCACGCGGGACCGAGTGAACACTGAAGCTTTCTTT
clone_size: -
d_call: -
v_call: TRBV11-2
j_call: TRBJ1-1
cdr3_length: 14

cdr3_aa: CASRRQGSSYEQYF
cdr3_nt: TGTGCCAGCAGGCGACAGGGGAGCTCCTACGAGCAGTACTTC
clone_size: -
d_call: TRBD1
v_call: TRBV12-3/TRBV12-4
j_call: TRBJ2-7
cdr3_length: 14

cdr3_aa: CASSLSYTTGELFF
cdr3_nt: TGTGCCAGCAGCTTAAGCTATACCACCGGGGAGCTGTTTTTT
clone_size: few
d_call: -
v_call: TRBV7-3
j_call: TRBJ2-2
cdr3_length: 14

cdr3_aa: CACSGGALRTGELFF
cdr3_nt: TGTGCTTGTAGCGGGGGGGCCCTAAGGACCGGGGAGCTGTTTTTT
clone_size: few
d_call: TRBD2
v_call: TRBV12-5
j_call: TRBJ2-2
cdr3_length: 15

cdr3_aa: CASSLGSVRETQYF
cdr3_nt: TGTGCCAGCAGCTTAGGATCAGTCCGGGAGACCCAGTACTTC
clone_size: -
d_call: -
v_call: TRBV7-8
j_call: TRBJ2-5
cdr3_length: 14

cdr3_aa: CASSLDPGSSEAFF
cdr3_nt: TGCGCCAGCAGCTTGGATCCGGGGAGTTCTGAAGCTTTCTTT
clone_size: few
d_call: -
v_call: TRBV5-1
j_call: TRBJ1-1
cdr3_length: 14

cdr3_aa: CASSQEVTGDQPQHF
cdr3_nt: TGCGCCAGCAGCCAAGAAGTGACAGGGGATCAGCCCCAGCATTTT
clone_size: few
d_call: TRBD1
v_call: TRBV4-1
j_call: TRBJ1-5
cdr3_length: 15

cdr3_aa: CASSLSEGVTQYF
cdr3_nt: TGTGCCAGCAGTCTCTCAGAGGGGGTAACTCAGTACTTC
clone_size: -
d_call: -
v_call: TRBV2
j_call: TRBJ2-5
cdr3_length: 13

cdr3_aa: CSVEDFTAETQYF
cdr3_nt: TGCAGCGTTGAAGATTTCACTGCTGAGACCCAGTACTTC
clone_size: few
d_call: -
v_call: TRBV29-1
j_call: TRBJ2-5
cdr3_length: 13